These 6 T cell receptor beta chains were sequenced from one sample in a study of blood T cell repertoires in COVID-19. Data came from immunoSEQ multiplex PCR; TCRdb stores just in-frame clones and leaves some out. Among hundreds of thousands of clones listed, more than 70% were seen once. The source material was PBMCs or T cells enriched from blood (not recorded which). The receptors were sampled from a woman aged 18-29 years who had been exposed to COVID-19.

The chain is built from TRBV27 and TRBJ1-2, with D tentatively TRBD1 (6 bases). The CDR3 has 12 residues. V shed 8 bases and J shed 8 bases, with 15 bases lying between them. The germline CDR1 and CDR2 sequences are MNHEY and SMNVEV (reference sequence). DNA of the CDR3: TGTGCCAGCTCTGACAGGACCGGCGGCTACACCTTC. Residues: CASSDRTGGYTF.

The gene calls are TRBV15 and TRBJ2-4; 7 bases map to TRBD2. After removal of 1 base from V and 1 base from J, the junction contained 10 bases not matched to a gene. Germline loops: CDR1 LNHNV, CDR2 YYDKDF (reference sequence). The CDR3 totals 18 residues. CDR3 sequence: CATSRGPGSGIAKNIQYF. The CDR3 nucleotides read TGTGCCACCAGCAGAGGCCCGGGGAGCGGGATTGCCAAAAACATTCAGTACTTC. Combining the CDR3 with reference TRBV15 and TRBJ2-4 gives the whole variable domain DAMVIQNPRYQVTQFGKPVTLSCSQTLNHNVMYWYQQKSSQAPKLLFHYYDKDFNNEADTPDNFQSRRPNTSFCFLDIRSPGLGDTAMYLCATSRGPGSGIAKNIQYFGAGTRLSVL.

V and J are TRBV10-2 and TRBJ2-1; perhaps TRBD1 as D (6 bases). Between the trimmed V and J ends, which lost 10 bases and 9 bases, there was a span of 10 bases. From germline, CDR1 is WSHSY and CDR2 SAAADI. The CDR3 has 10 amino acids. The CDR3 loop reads CATQGSEQFF. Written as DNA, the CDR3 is TGCGCCACCCAGGGGAGTGAGCAGTTCTTC.

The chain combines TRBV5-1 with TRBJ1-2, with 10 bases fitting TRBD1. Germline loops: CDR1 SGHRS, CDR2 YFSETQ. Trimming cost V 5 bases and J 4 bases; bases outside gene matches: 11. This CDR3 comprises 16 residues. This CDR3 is CASRAQRQGATYGYTF. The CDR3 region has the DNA TGCGCCAGCAGGGCACAAAGACAGGGGGCGACCTATGGCTACACCTTC.

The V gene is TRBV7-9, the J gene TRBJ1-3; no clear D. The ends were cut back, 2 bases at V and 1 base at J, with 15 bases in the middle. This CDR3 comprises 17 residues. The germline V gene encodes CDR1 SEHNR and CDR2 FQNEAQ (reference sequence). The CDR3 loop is CASSLNRGSLSGNTIYF. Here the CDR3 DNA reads TGTGCCAGCAGCTTAAATCGGGGATCGTTATCTGGAAACACCATATATTTT. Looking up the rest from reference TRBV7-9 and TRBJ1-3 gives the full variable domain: DTGVSQNPRHKITKRGQNVTFRCDPISEHNRLYWYRQTLGQGPEFLTYFQNEAQLEKSRLLSDRFSAERPKGSFSTLEIQRTEQGDSAMYLCASSLNRGSLSGNTIYFGEGSWLTVV.

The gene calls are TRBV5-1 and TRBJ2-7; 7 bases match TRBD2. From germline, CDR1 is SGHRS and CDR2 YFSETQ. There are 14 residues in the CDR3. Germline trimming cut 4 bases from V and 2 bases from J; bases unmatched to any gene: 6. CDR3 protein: CASSRGGTTYEQYF. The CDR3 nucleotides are TGCGCCAGCAGCCGCGGGGGTACCACCTACGAGCAGTACTTC.